These 31 T cell receptor beta chains came from one sample sequenced in a study of Ad26.COV2.S vaccination and SARS-CoV-2 variants. Some clones are missing from TCRdb's copy, which holds only in-frame ones; the method was immunoSEQ multiplex PCR. The sample records a few hundred thousand clones, around 87% being singletons. As for treatment: approximately 18 received Ad26.COV2.S at low or high dose, single or two shots; 5 received placebo; per-sample allocation not given. Sampling occurred on day 63 after the first vaccine or placebo injection. The sequencing used peripheral blood, collected in a trial of Ad26.COV2.S vaccine versus placebo. These receptors were taken from a person between 18 and 65 years old who received the Ad26.COV2.S COVID-19 vaccine or a placebo.

The rearrangement uses TRBV10-3 and TRBJ1-2; 8 bases fit TRBD1. Germline trimming cut 6 bases from V and 1 base from J; bases unmatched to any gene: 7. Germline V lookup: CDR1 ENHRY, CDR2 SYGVKD. The CDR3 spans 15 residues. CDR3 DNA sequence: TGTGCCATCAGCGAACAGGGGGTTCATAACTATGGCTACACCTTC. Translating gives CAISEQGVHNYGYTF.

This rearrangement joins TRBV5-1 to TRBJ2-2; 11 bases are a match to TRBD2. Germline V lookup: CDR1 SGHRS, CDR2 YFSETQ. There are 15 residues in the CDR3. V shed 3 bases and J 4 bases; nucleotides not matched to a gene: 2. CDR3 sequence reads: CASSWGTSGTGELFF. The CDR3 DNA reads as TGCGCCAGCAGCTGGGGGACTAGCGGCACCGGGGAGCTGTTTTTT.

The chain employs TRBV4-2 and TRBJ2-2; 8 bases line up with TRBD2. This CDR3 comprises 17 residues. The germline V gene has CDR1 LGHNA and CDR2 YNFKEQ. The junction had 10 bases not matched to a gene; V was cut back by 1 base and J by 6 bases. As DNA, the CDR3 is TGTGCCAGCAGCCAAGGTCTCTCGCGGGAGGTCCCCGGGGAGCTGTTTTTT. Amino acid sequence: CASSQGLSREVPGELFF.

V usage is TRBV4-1 and J usage is TRBJ1-4, with 8 bases lining up with TRBD1. CDR1 is MGHRA and CDR2 is YSYEKL in the germline V gene. V lost 4 bases, J lost 8 bases, and 6 bases stayed unmatched. This CDR3 region has 14 residues. CDR3 coding DNA: TGCGCCAGCAGCCGCGGACAGGGTAAAGAAAAACTGTTTTTT. This gives the protein CASSRGQGKEKLFF.

The chain is built from TRBV5-1 and TRBJ2-1, with 8 bases matching TRBD2. The germline CDR1 and CDR2 sequences are SGHRS and YFSETQ. Trimming took 1 base from V and 5 from J; bases not matched to a gene: 8. CDR3 length equals 16 residues. The CDR3 DNA follows: TGCGCCAGCAGCTTGCTCCCCAGCGGGGGAAACAATGAGCAGTTCTTC. Residues: CASSLLPSGGNNEQFF. Full variable domain (rest looked up from reference TRBV5-1 and TRBJ2-1): KAGVTQTPRYLIKTRGQQVTLSCSPISGHRSVSWYQQTPGQGLQFLFEYFSETQRNKGNFPGRFSGRQFSNSRSEMNVSTLELGDSALYLCASSLLPSGGNNEQFFGPGTRLTVL.

This chain uses TRBV3-1 (or the pseudogene TRBV3-2) with TRBJ2-3; D uncertain. The V end lost 4 bases, the J end lost 2 bases, and 7 bases lay between the germline ends. CDR3 length: 13 residues. Looked up from germline, CDR1 is LGHDT and CDR2 is YNNKEL (reference sequence). The DNA of the CDR3 is TGTGCCAGCAGCCCGAGCCTCACAGATACGCAGTATTTT. It is translated as CASSPSLTDTQYF.

The V gene is TRBV24-1, the J gene TRBJ2-1; D not certain. The V end lost 8 bases, the J end lost 8 bases, and 9 bases lay between the germline ends. The CDR3 totals 11 residues. Per the germline V gene, CDR1 is KGHDR and CDR2 is SFDVKD. The DNA for the CDR3 is TGTGCCACCAATAGTGCGCATGAGCAGTTCTTC. This translates into CATNSAHEQFF.

This clone occurred once. V is TRBV19 and J is TRBJ1-2; D remains unclear. Between the trimmed V and J ends, which lost 10 bases and 4 bases, there was a span of 13 bases. CDR1 and CDR2 (germline): LNHDA, SQIVND (reference sequence). The CDR3 runs 12 residues. DNA of the CDR3: TGTGCCACCTCTAGCGGAGGCTATGGCTACACCTTC. This gives the protein CATSSGGYGYTF.

This chain connects TRBV2 to TRBJ1-5, with D possibly matching TRBD1 (6 bases). The V end was cut by 6 bases, the J end by 7 bases, with 13 bases between. Per the germline V gene, CDR1 is SNHLY and CDR2 is FYNNEI. The CDR3 is 13 amino acids. The chain's CDR3 is CASSRQDRQPQHF. The CDR3 coding sequence is TGTGCCAGCAGCCGACAGGATCGACAGCCCCAGCATTTT.

The chain employs TRBV11-2 and TRBJ1-1; no definite D call. The germline V gene has CDR1 SGHAT and CDR2 FQNNGV. CDR3 length: 14 amino acids. V was clipped by 1 base and J by 4 bases, with 10 bases between them. For the CDR3, the DNA is TGTGCCAGCAGCTTAGCTGCGGGATCCACTGAAGCTTTCTTT. Encoded protein: CASSLAAGSTEAFF.

This rearrangement joins TRBV10-3 to TRBJ1-6; D ambiguous. CDR3 length equals 14 residues. Germline-derived CDR1 and CDR2 are ENHRY and SYGVKD. The V and J ends lost 5 bases and 7 bases respectively, with 12 bases between them. The CDR3 loop reads CAISMGGNNSPLHF. The CDR3 nucleotides are TGTGCCATCAGTATGGGAGGGAACAATTCACCCCTCCACTTT.

The V and J genes are TRBV19 and TRBJ1-2; D perhaps matches TRBD1 (5 bases). V gave up 3 bases and J gave up 0 bases, with 11 bases separating them. CDR1 is LNHDA and CDR2 is SQIVND in the germline V gene (reference sequence). The CDR3 has 15 residues. The CDR3 DNA reads as TGTGCCAGTAGTATTCCGACGACAGCTAACTATGGCTACACCTTC. Translated: CASSIPTTANYGYTF.

The V gene is TRBV6-2 or TRBV6-3, the J gene TRBJ1-1, with D perhaps matching TRBD1 (5 bases). CDR1 is MNHEY, CDR2 SVGEGT, per germline. V dropped 4 bases and J dropped 5 bases, with 5 bases sitting between them. The CDR3 contains 11 residues. The CDR3: CASSWGTEAFF. CDR3 nucleotide sequence: TGTGCCAGCAGTTGGGGGACTGAAGCTTTCTTT.

The chain links TRBV9 to TRBJ2-4; 8 bases map to TRBD1. J was trimmed by 0 bases and V by 4 bases; bases with no gene match: 6. This CDR3 region has 16 residues. Looked up from germline, CDR1 is SGDLS and CDR2 is YYNGEE. The CDR3, as DNA: TGTGCCAGCAGCCGAGGGGGGACAGGAGCCAAAAACATTCAGTACTTC. This gives the protein CASSRGGTGAKNIQYF.

The J gene is TRBJ1-2, the V gene TRBV29-1; 9 bases map to TRBD1. Germline assignment: CDR1 SQVTM and CDR2 ANQGSEA. The CDR3 is made up of 14 amino acids. The V and J ends lost 6 bases and 8 bases, in that order; junction bases with no gene match: 13. The CDR3 protein is CSVKPGTGPEGYTF. The CDR3 coding sequence is TGCAGCGTCAAACCCGGGACAGGGCCTGAGGGCTACACCTTC. Full variable domain (remainder filled in from reference TRBV29-1 and TRBJ1-2): SAVISQKPSRDICQRGTSLTIQCQVDSQVTMMFWYRQQPGQSLTLIATANQGSEATYESGFVIDKFPISRPNLTFSTLTVSNMSPEDSSIYLCSVKPGTGPEGYTFGSGTRLTVV.

This clone was seen a handful of times. The V gene is TRBV2, the J gene TRBJ1-1; D call uncertain. V was clipped by 7 bases and J by 1 base, with 7 bases between them. Germline-derived CDR1 and CDR2 are SNHLY and FYNNEI. This CDR3 spans 12 amino acids. CDR3 DNA sequence: TGTGCCAGCATCCTAGGGAACACTGAAGCTTTCTTT. It is translated as CASILGNTEAFF.

The chain joins TRBV11-2 to TRBJ2-3; TRBD2 agrees at 8 bases. The CDR3 runs to 19 residues. Germline V gene sequence: CDR1 SGHAT, CDR2 FQNNGV. The trim removed 0 bases at V and 4 bases at J, leaving 15 bases unmatched. CDR3 sequence: CASSLDLGTGGRNPDTQYF. The CDR3 nucleotides are TGTGCCAGCAGCTTAGATCTGGGGACTGGCGGGAGGAACCCAGATACGCAGTATTTT.

This clone came up once. V usage is TRBV23-1 and J usage is TRBJ2-1; D unclear. TRBV23-1 qualifies as an ORF whose function is uncertain. V was clipped by 4 bases and J by 5 bases, with 6 bases between them. The CDR3 contains 12 residues. CDR3 coding DNA: TGCGCCAGCAGTCGTTCAGACAATGAGCAGTTCTTC. Translation gives CASSRSDNEQFF.

The rearrangement links TRBV27 to TRBJ1-5; weak D call: TRBD1 (6 bases). Looked up from germline, CDR1 is MNHEY and CDR2 is SMNVEV (reference sequence). V was clipped by 6 bases and J by 1 base, with 13 bases between them. There are 15 residues in the CDR3. CDR3 region: CASSRGQGSNQPQHF. CDR3 DNA sequence: TGTGCCAGCAGCAGGGGCCAGGGGAGCAATCAGCCCCAGCATTTT.

J is TRBJ2-5 and V is TRBV25-1; possibly TRBD1 for D (5 bases). CDR1 is MGHDK and CDR2 is SYGVNS in the germline V gene. This CDR3 spans 15 amino acids. With 3 bases removed from V and 4 bases from J, the gap between germline ends came to 15 bases. In nucleotides, the CDR3 is TGTGCCAGCAGTGAGCAGGGAAATATCGGAGAGACCCAGTACTTC. Amino acids: CASSEQGNIGETQYF.

V gene TRBV6-5 combines with J gene TRBJ2-7; 7 bases agree with TRBD1. CDR1 is MNHEY, CDR2 SVGAGI, per germline. CDR3 size: 14 residues. The V and J ends lost 4 bases and 1 base, in that order; junction bases with no gene match: 4. CDR3 in amino acids: CASSSGTESYEQYF. DNA of the CDR3: TGTGCCAGCAGTTCCGGGACAGAGTCCTACGAGCAGTACTTC.

V usage is TRBV9 and J usage is TRBJ2-7; D might be TRBD1 (6 bases). Germline assignment: CDR1 SGDLS and CDR2 YYNGEE. This CDR3 spans 15 amino acids. V was pared by 4 bases and J by 2 bases, with 16 bases between. CDR3 DNA sequence: TGTGCCAGCAGCCCAGGGGCGGTCACCACCTACGAGCAGTACTTC. Translated, it gives CASSPGAVTTYEQYF.

V gene TRBV11-2 combines with J gene TRBJ1-1; 7 nucleotides align to TRBD1. Per germline, CDR1 SGHAT and CDR2 FQNNGV. The V segment lost 2 bases and the J segment 4 bases; nucleotides outside the gene matches: 1. This CDR3 region has 13 residues. CDR3 residues: CASSLQGVTEAFF. CDR3 bases: TGTGCCAGCAGCTTACAGGGGGTCACTGAAGCTTTCTTT.

The chain is built from TRBV15 and TRBJ2-7; D is perhaps TRBD2 (6 bases). The CDR3 is made up of 17 amino acids. Germline V gives CDR1 LNHNV, CDR2 YYDKDF (reference sequence). The ends were cut back, 0 bases at V and 4 bases at J, with 19 bases in the middle. As DNA, the CDR3 is TGTGCCACCAGCAGAGATCAAGGTCGGAGGACTATTTACGAGCAGTACTTC. Translation: CATSRDQGRRTIYEQYF.

The rearrangement uses TRBV19 and TRBJ1-1; D ambiguous. Trimming stripped 5 bases from V and 1 base from J, with 17 bases between. The CDR3 spans 16 residues. Germline V lookup: CDR1 LNHDA, CDR2 SQIVND (reference sequence). The CDR3 bases are TGTGCCAGTAGTCCTCTGTTTGGGGAGGGGAACACTGAAGCTTTCTTT. Translated, it gives CASSPLFGEGNTEAFF.

This rearrangement joins TRBV7-8 to TRBJ2-2; 9 bases are a match to TRBD2. The CDR3 is 20 residues long. Trimming cost V 4 bases and J 0 bases; bases outside gene matches: 15. Germline V gives CDR1 SGHVS, CDR2 FQNEAQ. The CDR3 spells CASSSSRLAGGVSNTGELFF. CDR3 in DNA: TGTGCCAGCAGCTCCTCTCGACTCGCGGGGGGGGTTTCGAACACCGGGGAGCTGTTTTTT.

The rearrangement links TRBV5-6 to TRBJ1-6, with TRBD1 identical over 8 bases. V was pared by 1 base and J by 6 bases, with 9 bases of the junction left unmatched. CDR1 is SGHDT and CDR2 is YYEEEE in the germline V gene. The CDR3 length is 17 residues. The CDR3 here is CASSLSPAGQVNSPLHF. CDR3 in DNA: TGTGCCAGCAGCTTGTCACCCGCGGGACAGGTTAATTCACCCCTCCACTTT.

V is TRBV10-2 and J is TRBJ1-2; 7 bases fit TRBD1. The germline V gene encodes CDR1 WSHSY and CDR2 SAAADI. Trimming at V came to 6 bases and at J to 4 bases, leaving 8 bases not matched to a gene. There are 14 residues in the CDR3. Written as DNA, the CDR3 is TGCGCCAGCAGGGATCTGGGACAGCTCTATGGCTACACCTTC. Its protein is CASRDLGQLYGYTF.

This sequence joins TRBV4-1 and TRBJ2-5, with D possibly called TRBD1 or TRBD2 (6 bases each). Germline-derived CDR1 and CDR2 are MGHRA and YSYEKL. V was clipped by 0 bases and J by 4 bases, with 12 bases between them. The CDR3 has 15 residues. CDR3: CASSQDPGAGETQYF. CDR3 sequence (DNA): TGCGCCAGCAGCCAAGATCCGGGGGCGGGAGAGACCCAGTACTTC.

The sample holds one count of this clone. The chain carries TRBV19 and TRBJ2-5, with 7 positions matching TRBD1. Germline V gene data show CDR1 as LNHDA and CDR2 as SQIVND (reference sequence). The CDR3 runs 13 residues. Germline trimming cut 4 bases from V and 5 bases from J; bases unmatched to any gene: 4. In DNA form, the CDR3 reads TGTGCCAGTAGTAGGGGACAGCTGGAGACCCAGTACTTC. Protein sequence: CASSRGQLETQYF.

The chain employs TRBV27 and TRBJ2-7; no reliable D call. V shed 6 bases and J shed 5 bases, with 17 bases lying between them. Per germline, CDR1 MNHEY and CDR2 SMNVEV (reference sequence). The CDR3 extends over 14 amino acids. CDR3 coding DNA: TGTGCCAGCAGCGAAATTCCAGGTGTCCACGAGCAGTACTTC. This translates into CASSEIPGVHEQYF.